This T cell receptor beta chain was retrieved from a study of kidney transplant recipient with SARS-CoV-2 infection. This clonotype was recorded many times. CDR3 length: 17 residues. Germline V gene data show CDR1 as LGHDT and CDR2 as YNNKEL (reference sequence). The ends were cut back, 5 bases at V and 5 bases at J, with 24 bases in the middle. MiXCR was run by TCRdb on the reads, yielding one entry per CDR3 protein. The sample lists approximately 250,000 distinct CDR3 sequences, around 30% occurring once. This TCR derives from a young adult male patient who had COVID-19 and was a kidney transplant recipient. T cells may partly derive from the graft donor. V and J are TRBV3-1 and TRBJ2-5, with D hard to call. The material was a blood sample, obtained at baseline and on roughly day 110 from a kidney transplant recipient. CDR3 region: CASSNHTPISFSETQYF. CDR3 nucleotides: TGTGCCAGCAGCAATCATACTCCCATTTCTTTCTCTGAGACCCAGTACTTC.